The rows below give T cell receptor beta chains drawn from one sample of a study of post-analysis software for immune sequencing data. Each CDR3 protein gets one entry after TCRdb re-called the PCR reads with MiXCR. The data contain fewer than 600,000 distinct CDR3 sequences, under 55% of them singletons. Sequencing was done on a sample of blood. These receptors came from a girl aged 5 to 17 with multiple sclerosis. The CDR3 runs from the conserved cysteine through the conserved F or W. The order of the fields is clone size, J gene, V gene, D gene, CDR3 DNA, CDR3 protein. The D gene is left open where the match is weak. Clone size is shown for a subset of rows, as once, few, many or a class of expanded clone.

clone_size: -
j_call: TRBJ1-1
v_call: TRBV20-1
d_call: -
cdr3_nt: TGCAGTGCCCTTCGTGACTCTCAGGCTGAAGCTTTCTTT
cdr3_aa: CSALRDSQAEAFF

clone_size: once
j_call: TRBJ1-4
v_call: TRBV12-3/TRBV12-4
d_call: TRBD1
cdr3_nt: TGTGCCAGCAGCGTACGACAGGGGGCGAATGAAAAACTGTTTTTT
cdr3_aa: CASSVRQGANEKLFF

clone_size: few
j_call: TRBJ2-5
v_call: TRBV28
d_call: TRBD1
cdr3_nt: TGTGCTACGACAGGGGGGGTTGGAGAGACCCAGTACTTC
cdr3_aa: CATTGGVGETQYF

clone_size: -
j_call: TRBJ2-7
v_call: TRBV7-2
d_call: TRBD2
cdr3_nt: TGTGCCAGCACCCCAGGACTAGCGGTGATCTACGAGCAGTACTTC
cdr3_aa: CASTPGLAVIYEQYF

clone_size: few
j_call: TRBJ2-5
v_call: TRBV19
d_call: -
cdr3_nt: TGTGCCAGTAGTTCGTCATCAGTTCTGGAGACCCAGTACTTC
cdr3_aa: CASSSSSVLETQYF

clone_size: few
j_call: TRBJ2-1
v_call: TRBV5-1
d_call: TRBD2
cdr3_nt: TGCGCCAGCAGCTTGGAGGCTAGCGGGGCCAACAATGAGCAGTTCTTC
cdr3_aa: CASSLEASGANNEQFF

clone_size: few
j_call: TRBJ1-2
v_call: TRBV7-3
d_call: TRBD1
cdr3_nt: TGTGCCAGCAGCTTATCCGGGACAGAACCCGTGGGTGGCTACACCTTC
cdr3_aa: CASSLSGTEPVGGYTF

clone_size: few
j_call: TRBJ2-1
v_call: TRBV4-2
d_call: -
cdr3_nt: TGTGCCAGCAGCCAAATGGGCCAACCAGTTGAGCAGTTCTTC
cdr3_aa: CASSQMGQPVEQFF

clone_size: -
j_call: TRBJ2-7
v_call: TRBV25-1
d_call: TRBD1
cdr3_nt: TGTGCCAGCAGTGATTTGACAGGGGACACCTACGAGCAGTACTTC
cdr3_aa: CASSDLTGDTYEQYF

clone_size: -
j_call: TRBJ1-2
v_call: TRBV6-5
d_call: -
cdr3_nt: TGTGCCAGCAGTAACTCAGCCTATGGCTACACCTTC
cdr3_aa: CASSNSAYGYTF

clone_size: -
j_call: TRBJ2-7
v_call: TRBV2
d_call: -
cdr3_nt: TGTGCCAGCACTAGCCAGGAGAGCTCCTACGAGCAGTACTTC
cdr3_aa: CASTSQESSYEQYF

clone_size: -
j_call: TRBJ2-3
v_call: TRBV24-1
d_call: TRBD2
cdr3_nt: TGTGCCACCAGTGATTTGGTCCGGGAGGCAGATACGCAGTATTTT
cdr3_aa: CATSDLVREADTQYF

clone_size: -
j_call: TRBJ2-7
v_call: TRBV20-1
d_call: TRBD2
cdr3_nt: TGCAGTGCTCTCTCTAGCGGGAGGAGGTACGAGCAGTACTTC
cdr3_aa: CSALSSGRRYEQYF

clone_size: -
j_call: TRBJ2-5
v_call: TRBV3-1
d_call: -
cdr3_nt: TGTGCCAGCAGCCATGGCAGTCAAGAGACCCAGTACTTC
cdr3_aa: CASSHGSQETQYF

clone_size: -
j_call: TRBJ2-5
v_call: TRBV12-3/TRBV12-4
d_call: TRBD2
cdr3_nt: TGTGCCAGCAGCCTGACTAGCGGCGATACGGAGACCCAGTACTTC
cdr3_aa: CASSLTSGDTETQYF

clone_size: few
j_call: TRBJ2-5
v_call: TRBV5-1
d_call: -
cdr3_nt: TGCGCCAGCAGCTTGGAGGCAGTAACACAAGAGACCCAGTACTTC
cdr3_aa: CASSLEAVTQETQYF

clone_size: -
j_call: TRBJ2-4
v_call: TRBV7-9
d_call: -
cdr3_nt: TGTGCCAGCAGCTTAGCGGGACAATGGAGGAACATTCAGTACTTC
cdr3_aa: CASSLAGQWRNIQYF

clone_size: -
j_call: TRBJ2-1
v_call: TRBV2
d_call: TRBD2
cdr3_nt: TGTGCCAGCAGTGGTTCAAGGACTAGCGGGAGGGTAAGCCCCTACAATGAGCAGTTCTTC
cdr3_aa: CASSGSRTSGRVSPYNEQFF

clone_size: few
j_call: TRBJ2-1
v_call: TRBV11-3
d_call: -
cdr3_nt: TGTGCCAGCAGCCCTCGGTACAGCTCCTACAATGAGCAGTTCTTC
cdr3_aa: CASSPRYSSYNEQFF

clone_size: few
j_call: TRBJ2-1
v_call: TRBV5-6
d_call: TRBD2
cdr3_nt: TGTGCCAGCAGCGTTCTAGCGGGAGGGGGAAATGAGCAGTTCTTC
cdr3_aa: CASSVLAGGGNEQFF

clone_size: -
j_call: TRBJ1-4
v_call: TRBV10-3
d_call: TRBD1
cdr3_nt: TGTGCCATCAGGGAGTACGGACAGGGCGAAAAACTGTTTTTT
cdr3_aa: CAIREYGQGEKLFF

clone_size: -
j_call: TRBJ2-3
v_call: TRBV7-2
d_call: -
cdr3_nt: TGTGCCAGCGGCCCCCATCACCCCGAGGCAGGCACAGATACGCAGTATTTT
cdr3_aa: CASGPHHPEAGTDTQYF

clone_size: once
j_call: TRBJ1-2
v_call: TRBV5-1
d_call: -
cdr3_nt: TGCGCCAGCAGCTATGCGGAGGGAGGCTACACCTTC
cdr3_aa: CASSYAEGGYTF

clone_size: -
j_call: TRBJ2-7
v_call: TRBV20-1
d_call: TRBD1
cdr3_nt: TGCAGTGCTAGGGAAGGGACAGGTGGAGAGCAGTACTTC
cdr3_aa: CSAREGTGGEQYF

clone_size: -
j_call: TRBJ1-2
v_call: TRBV7-2
d_call: -
cdr3_nt: TGTGCCAGCAGCTTAGCGACAGCTAACTATGGCTACACCTTC
cdr3_aa: CASSLATANYGYTF

clone_size: -
j_call: TRBJ2-7
v_call: TRBV10-3
d_call: TRBD2
cdr3_nt: TGTGCCATCAGTCCCGGGACTAGCGACTACGAGCAGTACTTC
cdr3_aa: CAISPGTSDYEQYF

clone_size: few
j_call: TRBJ2-1
v_call: TRBV29-1
d_call: TRBD2
cdr3_nt: TGCAGCGTTGGACTAGCGGGGAGATATGAGCAGTTCTTC
cdr3_aa: CSVGLAGRYEQFF

clone_size: -
j_call: TRBJ2-4
v_call: TRBV29-1
d_call: -
cdr3_nt: TGCAGCGTTGGGAAAAAGGGGGTTGACATTCAGTACTTC
cdr3_aa: CSVGKKGVDIQYF

clone_size: few
j_call: TRBJ2-5
v_call: TRBV28
d_call: -
cdr3_nt: TGTGCCAGCAGTTTAAGGGGAGGATTAGAGACCCAGTACTTC
cdr3_aa: CASSLRGGLETQYF

clone_size: -
j_call: TRBJ1-2
v_call: TRBV6-5
d_call: -
cdr3_nt: TGTGCCAGCAGGCTGGGAGGGTCTTATGGCTACACCTTC
cdr3_aa: CASRLGGSYGYTF

clone_size: -
j_call: TRBJ2-3
v_call: TRBV12-3/TRBV12-4
d_call: -
cdr3_nt: TGTGCCGGCAGTTTTTTCCAGCGGCTGACAGATACGCAGTATTTT
cdr3_aa: CAGSFFQRLTDTQYF

clone_size: -
j_call: TRBJ1-1
v_call: TRBV30
d_call: TRBD1
cdr3_nt: TGTGCCTGGAGGCACAGGGGAGGTACTGAAGCTTTCTTT
cdr3_aa: CAWRHRGGTEAFF

clone_size: -
j_call: TRBJ2-3
v_call: TRBV27
d_call: TRBD2
cdr3_nt: TGTGCCAGCAGTCCTTGGGACTGGAGCGGGATGGATACGCAGTATTTT
cdr3_aa: CASSPWDWSGMDTQYF

clone_size: -
j_call: TRBJ1-5
v_call: TRBV5-1
d_call: -
cdr3_nt: TGCGCCAGCAGCTTGGAGGCAGGCAGGTCGAGCAATCAGCCCCAGCATTTT
cdr3_aa: CASSLEAGRSSNQPQHF

clone_size: -
j_call: TRBJ2-5
v_call: TRBV10-3
d_call: -
cdr3_nt: TGTGCCATCAGTGAGTCCCAGGGGGAGACCCAGTACTTC
cdr3_aa: CAISESQGETQYF

clone_size: few
j_call: TRBJ2-3
v_call: TRBV20-1
d_call: TRBD2
cdr3_nt: TGCAGTGCTTGGACTAGCGGGATCACCACAGATACGCAGTATTTT
cdr3_aa: CSAWTSGITTDTQYF

clone_size: -
j_call: TRBJ2-1
v_call: TRBV6-5
d_call: TRBD1
cdr3_nt: TGTGCCAGCAGTCACGGGACAGGGGGCATATACAATGAGCAGTTCTTC
cdr3_aa: CASSHGTGGIYNEQFF

clone_size: -
j_call: TRBJ2-6
v_call: TRBV4-2
d_call: -
cdr3_nt: TGTGCCAGCAGCCAAGAGAAGGGGACTGGGGCCAACGTCCTGACTTTC
cdr3_aa: CASSQEKGTGANVLTF

clone_size: -
j_call: TRBJ2-1
v_call: TRBV14
d_call: TRBD1
cdr3_nt: TGTGCCAGCAGCCAAGATAGGGACAGGTCCTACAATGAGCAGTTCTTC
cdr3_aa: CASSQDRDRSYNEQFF

clone_size: few
j_call: TRBJ2-1
v_call: TRBV15
d_call: TRBD1
cdr3_nt: TGTGCCACCATGCCCGGGACAGTCTACAATGAGCAGTTCTTC
cdr3_aa: CATMPGTVYNEQFF

clone_size: few
j_call: TRBJ2-1
v_call: TRBV29-1
d_call: -
cdr3_nt: TGCAGCGTTGAATGGGCAGTGTCTGCCTACAATGAGCAGTTCTTC
cdr3_aa: CSVEWAVSAYNEQFF

clone_size: -
j_call: TRBJ2-2
v_call: TRBV29-1
d_call: TRBD1
cdr3_nt: TGCAGCGTAAAAGGGGACAGGAGCAACACCGGGGAGCTGTTTTTT
cdr3_aa: CSVKGDRSNTGELFF